These T cell receptor beta chains were read from a single sample in a study of CD8 T cells in ankylosing spondylitis. TCRdb used MiXCR to reprocess the 5' RACE reads, holding one entry per CDR3 protein. Of 100,000 to 150,000 distinct CDR3 sequences in the sample, around 7% were seen once. Input material: blood, either unsorted or a sorted T cell fraction (not recorded which). These receptors were collected from a male donor with ankylosing spondylitis or in good health (not recorded which). Both conserved end residues are part of each CDR3. A D gene is named only where the DNA matches it firmly. The size field is filled for only some rows; it gives once, few, many or a size class.

d_call clone_size j_call v_call cdr3_nt cdr3_aa
TRBD2 - TRBJ2-2 TRBV6-2/TRBV6-3 TGTGCCAGCAGCTCGGGACTAGCGGGGAACACCGGGGAGCTGTTTTTT CASSSGLAGNTGELFF
- many TRBJ2-2 TRBV20-1 TGCAGTGCTAGAGTGGGGATCAGCACCGGGGAGCTGTTTTTT CSARVGISTGELFF
TRBD2 many TRBJ2-1 TRBV6-1 TGTGCCAGCAGCCCCCCCGGGAGACTAGCGGGAGGACAGGACAATGAGCAGTTCTTC CASSPPGRLAGGQDNEQFF
TRBD1 many TRBJ1-2 TRBV29-1 TGCAGCGTTTCGGGACAGGGAGACTATGGCTACACCTTC CSVSGQGDYGYTF
- many TRBJ1-1 TRBV7-3 TGTGCCAGCAGCATCGGGTCTAACACTGAAGCTTTCTTT CASSIGSNTEAFF
- many TRBJ2-2 TRBV13 TGTGCCAGCAGCATCTCGGACAGAAACACCGGGGAGCTGTTTTTT CASSISDRNTGELFF
TRBD1 many TRBJ2-7 TRBV5-1 TGCGCCAGCAGCTTGGATTTGACAGGGGGCTTTTACGAGCAGTACTTC CASSLDLTGGFYEQYF
TRBD2 many TRBJ2-3 TRBV7-3 TGTGCCAGCAGCCCGGGACTAGTAGGGGCGGATACGCAGTATTTT CASSPGLVGADTQYF
TRBD1 many TRBJ2-7 TRBV7-8 TGTGCCAGCAGCCCAAGAGTCGGACAGGGCGTGTATGGCTCCATATCCGAGCAGTACTTC CASSPRVGQGVYGSISEQYF
- - TRBJ2-5 TRBV18 TGTGCCAGCTCACCGAGGAGGACAGCCCAAGAGACCCAGTACTTC CASSPRRTAQETQYF
- many TRBJ2-6 TRBV20-1 TGCAGTGCTACGTTCACTGGCGCGGGGGCCAACGTCCTGACTTTC CSATFTGAGANVLTF
TRBD1 many TRBJ2-4 TRBV20-1 TGCAGTGCTAGAAACAACCGGGACAGCAAAAACATTCAGTACTTC CSARNNRDSKNIQYF
TRBD1 many TRBJ2-1 TRBV6-5 TGTGCCAGCAGTTACTGGTCCGGGACAGACAACAATGAGCAGTTCTTC CASSYWSGTDNNEQFF
- many TRBJ1-1 TRBV5-1 TGCGCCAGCAGCCTTGGATCAGGGGTGGATGAAGCTTTCTTT CASSLGSGVDEAFF
- many TRBJ2-1 TRBV4-3 TGCGCCAGCAGCCTGGCCGGCACTAGTAATGAGCAGTTCTTC CASSLAGTSNEQFF
TRBD2 many TRBJ2-3 TRBV5-5 TGTGCCAGCAGCTTCGAGGAGACTAGCGGGAGGGCCGAGGATACGCAGTATTTT CASSFEETSGRAEDTQYF
- many TRBJ2-5 TRBV6-1 TGTGCCAGCAGTCTTACGTGGGACCAAGAGACCCAGTACTTC CASSLTWDQETQYF
- many TRBJ1-1 TRBV5-5 TGTGCCAGCAGCTCTTCCGGGACGGAGAACACTGAAGCTTTCTTT CASSSSGTENTEAFF
TRBD2 many TRBJ2-1 TRBV11-2 TGTGCCAGCAGTCTCCAGCCGGGACTAGCGCAGAATGAGCAGTTCTTC CASSLQPGLAQNEQFF
- many TRBJ2-7 TRBV5-1 TGCGCCAGCAGCTTGGAACTAGCTCCCGCCTACGAGCAGTACTTC CASSLELAPAYEQYF
- many TRBJ2-3 TRBV19 TGTGCCAGTAGTACACTTATGGATACGCAGTATTTT CASSTLMDTQYF
- many TRBJ1-2 TRBV7-3 TGTGCCAGCAGCTTAAATCCGGGGAGCGGCTACACCTTC CASSLNPGSGYTF
- many TRBJ1-2 TRBV10-3 TGTGCCAGCCTACCCAGCGGAGTGAACTATGGCTACACCTTC CASLPSGVNYGYTF
- many TRBJ1-6 TRBV5-1 TGCGCCAGCAGCTTAGATTCGACGAGCTCCTATAATTCACCCCTCCACTTT CASSLDSTSSYNSPLHF
TRBD1 many TRBJ2-1 TRBV7-9 TGTGCCAGCAGGGGGGGAGACAGGGGAACTTGGAATGAGCAGTTCTTC CASRGGDRGTWNEQFF